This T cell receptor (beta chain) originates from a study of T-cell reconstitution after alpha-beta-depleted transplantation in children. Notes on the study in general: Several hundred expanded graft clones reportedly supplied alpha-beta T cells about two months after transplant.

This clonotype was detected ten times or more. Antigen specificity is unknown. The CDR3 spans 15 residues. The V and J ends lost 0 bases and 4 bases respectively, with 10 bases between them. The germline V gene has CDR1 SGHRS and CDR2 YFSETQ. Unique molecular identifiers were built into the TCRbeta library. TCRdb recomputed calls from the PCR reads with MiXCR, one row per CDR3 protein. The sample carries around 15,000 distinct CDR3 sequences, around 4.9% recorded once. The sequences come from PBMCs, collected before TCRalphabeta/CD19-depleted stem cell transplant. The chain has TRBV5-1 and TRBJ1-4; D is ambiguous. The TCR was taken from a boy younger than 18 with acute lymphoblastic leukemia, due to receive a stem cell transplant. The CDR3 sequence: CASSLVLGNNEKLFF. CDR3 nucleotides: TGCGCCAGCAGCTTGGTGTTGGGCAATAATGAAAAACTGTTTTTT.